Below, 24 T cell receptor beta chains from the same sample are listed, as sequenced in a study of blood T cells in healthy people across ages (dated by TCRdb to between 2014 and 2016). Library creation used 5' RACE. A second PCR of about 7 to 12 cycles was run with a J-beta primer mix and a sample-barcoded 5' primer. In TCRdb, the public reads were trimmed at Q25 with fastp and aligned with MiXCR, with productive beta chains retained. For every CDR3 protein sequence, its rows merge into one entry that carries the most common genes and DNA. The sample table shows approximately 1,700,000 distinct CDR3 sequences, and about 39% are seen once. The ten largest clones add up to more than 20% of the sample. Sequenced sample: blood. These receptors were collected from a human donor in good health.

In its sample, this clonotype was seen a few times. The V call is TRBV15, the J call TRBJ2-1; D is perhaps TRBD2 (6 bases). The J call may not be correct, given that the DNA end is closer to TRBJ2-7. This CDR3 region has 16 residues. Germline CDR1 is LNHNV and CDR2 is YYDKDF (reference sequence). The CDR3, as DNA: TGTGCCACCAGCAGGACCCCGGAGGGAGTATACAATGAGCAGTACTTC. This translates into CATSRTPEGVYNEQYF.

The chain employs TRBV20-1 and TRBJ1-5, with D maybe TRBD1 (5 bases). CDR3 length equals 18 residues. Per germline, CDR1 DFQATT and CDR2 SNEGSKA (reference sequence). Trimming removed 2 bases at V and 2 bases at J, with 22 bases between. The CDR3 spells CSARRGNWGTVGNQPQHF. The CDR3 DNA reads TGCAGTGCTAGAAGGGGTAATTGGGGAACTGTGGGCAATCAGCCCCAGCATTTT.

In the case of this clonotype: A much larger clone lies one base from this, so it may be a read error. The genes are TRBV18 and TRBJ1-2; 10 bases align to TRBD1. The CDR3 has 15 amino acids. Germline assignment: CDR1 KGHSH and CDR2 LQKENI. The CDR3 DNA reads as TGTGCCGGCTCACCGAGGACAGGGGGGGACTATGGCTACACCTTC. Its protein product is CAGSPRTGGDYGYTF.

V is TRBV20-1 and J is TRBJ2-1, with TRBD2 identical over 10 bases. Germline V gene sequence: CDR1 DFQATT, CDR2 SNEGSKA (reference sequence). Germline trimming cut 6 bases from V and 9 bases from J; bases unmatched to any gene: 5. The CDR3 covers 12 residues. The CDR3 sequence is CSASGGGFEQFF. CDR3 in DNA: TGCAGTGCAAGCGGGGGGGGGTTTGAGCAGTTCTTC.

This sequence joins TRBV9 and TRBJ2-4; 7 bases are shared with TRBD1. CDR3 length: 14 residues. Germline V gene sequence: CDR1 SGDLS, CDR2 YYNGEE. J gave up 13 bases and V 6 bases, and 16 bases lay outside the gene matches. Here the CDR3 reads CASTETTGCTEQYF. CDR3 coding DNA: TGTGCCAGCACCGAAACGACAGGGTGTACGGAGCAGTACTTC.

This clonotype appeared a few times. The rearrangement links TRBV9 to TRBJ2-5; 7 positions agree with TRBD2. The CDR3 runs 14 residues. Germline lookup yields CDR1 SGDLS and CDR2 YYNGEE. V shed 0 bases, J shed 5 bases, and the junction held 4 bases outside the gene matches. The CDR3 spells CASSVGPSGETQYF. DNA of the CDR3: TGTGCCAGCAGCGTAGGACCTAGCGGTGAGACCCAGTACTTC.

The chain is built from TRBV5-1 and TRBJ2-3; TRBD1 might be the D (6 bases). The CDR3 spans 16 residues. V was clipped by 0 bases and J by 11 bases, with 22 bases between them. Germline values: CDR1 SGHRS, CDR2 YFSETQ. CDR3 protein: CASSLGFRGANIVQYF. CDR3 DNA sequence: TGCGCCAGCAGCTTGGGTTTCAGGGGAGCCAACATTGTGCAGTATTTT.

This clonotype has a handful of counts. The chain recombines TRBV7-9 with TRBJ1-6, with TRBD1 matching 7 bases. The V segment lost 4 bases and the J segment 7 bases; nucleotides outside the gene matches: 4. The germline V gene encodes CDR1 SEHNR and CDR2 FQNEAQ (reference sequence). CDR3 length: 14 amino acids. As DNA, the CDR3 is TGTGCCAGCAGCTCCCCGGGACAGAATTCACCCCTCCACTTT. Protein sequence: CASSSPGQNSPLHF.

This chain links TRBV2 with TRBJ1-4; D is unclear. V shed 4 bases and J shed 4 bases, with 4 bases lying between them. CDR1 is SNHLY and CDR2 is FYNNEI in the germline V gene. CDR3 length: 12 residues. This CDR3 is CASSGFNEKLFF. The CDR3 bases are TGTGCCAGCAGTGGATTTAATGAAAAACTGTTTTTT.

There are a few counts of this clonotype. J is TRBJ2-1 and V is TRBV6-1; 12 nucleotides align to TRBD2. The V gene's germline CDR1 is MNHNS and CDR2 SASEGT. This CDR3 has 17 amino acids. V shed 8 bases, J shed 6 bases, and the junction held 14 bases outside the gene matches. The CDR3 DNA reads as TGTGCCAGCCCTGGACCGCTCGCTAGCGGGGGGGCCAATGAGCAGTTCTTC. Protein sequence: CASPGPLASGGANEQFF.

This clonotype came up once. The chain carries TRBV5-5 and TRBJ2-7; D call uncertain. Germline loops: CDR1 SGHKS, CDR2 YYEKEE (reference sequence). Trimming took off 3 bases at V and 4 bases at J, with 14 bases between the two ends. CDR3 length: 14 residues. The CDR3 DNA sequence: TGTGCCAGCAGCTCGATGACAAGCCTGTACGAGCAGTACTTC. This encodes CASSSMTSLYEQYF.

The rearrangement uses TRBV24-1 and TRBJ2-1; D gene ambiguous. The germline gives CDR1 KGHDR, CDR2 SFDVKD. V was clipped by 0 bases and J by 8 bases, with 4 bases between them. This CDR3 has 12 amino acids. CDR3 loop: CATSDLVYEQFF. CDR3 DNA: TGTGCCACCAGTGATTTGGTATATGAGCAGTTCTTC.

Many counts were recorded for this clonotype. This chain links TRBV6-6 with TRBJ2-3; unclear D gene. This CDR3 comprises 12 residues. V shed 7 bases and J shed 2 bases, with 7 bases lying between them. Germline V gene lookup returns CDR1 MNHNY and CDR2 SVGAGI (reference sequence). DNA of the CDR3: TGTGCCAGCACGGACCACACAGATACGCAGTATTTT. Translating it yields CASTDHTDTQYF.

The chain carries TRBV12-5 and TRBJ1-2; maybe TRBD1 (6 bases). Between the trimmed V and J ends, which lost 4 bases and 6 bases, there was a span of 21 bases. The CDR3 is 16 amino acids. From germline, CDR1 is LGHNT and CDR2 FRNRAP. The CDR3 here is CASGSIKTGKRDGYTF. The CDR3 DNA reads as TGTGCTAGTGGTTCGATAAAAACAGGGAAAAGGGATGGCTACACCTTC.

The rearrangement links TRBV29-1 to TRBJ1-2; 7 bases line up with TRBD1. Germline V gene data show CDR1 as SQVTM and CDR2 as ANQGSEA. The J segment lost 8 bases and the V segment lost 7 bases, leaving 16 bases of the junction unmatched. The length of the CDR3 is 14 residues. The CDR3 DNA reads as TGCAGCGGGGAGGACAGGCAGACTTCTGGCGGCTACACCTTC. The encoded protein is CSGEDRQTSGGYTF.

The genes are TRBV20-1 and TRBJ2-7; a weak D match, TRBD2 (5 bases). Trimming shortened V by 1 base and J by 0 bases, and 16 bases separated the two germline ends. This CDR3 has 16 residues. CDR1 and CDR2 (germline): DFQATT, SNEGSKA (reference sequence). The CDR3 spells CSARVSLLGSSYEQYF. Written as DNA, the CDR3 is TGCAGTGCTAGAGTGTCCCTTTTAGGGAGCTCCTACGAGCAGTACTTC.

CDR3 in DNA: TGTGCCAGCAGTTCACGACAGGGCGACTTTATGAACACTGAAGCTTTCTTT. Its protein is CASSSRQGDFMNTEAFF. The chain has TRBV6-6 and TRBJ1-1, with 7 bases aligning to TRBD1. CDR3 length equals 17 residues. From germline, CDR1 is MNHNY and CDR2 SVGAGI (reference sequence). V dropped 4 bases and J dropped 0; count of bases not matched to a gene: 11.

In this sample, this clonotype turned up a few times. The chain employs TRBV7-6 and TRBJ2-7; either TRBD1 or TRBD2 may fit D (6 bases each). Deletions cut 3 bases from V and 0 bases from J, with 15 bases between. The CDR3 covers 16 residues. CDR1 and CDR2 (germline): SGHVS, FNYEAQ. The CDR3 protein is CASSFELGGSSYEQYF. In DNA form, the CDR3 reads TGTGCCAGCAGCTTCGAGCTGGGGGGCAGCTCCTACGAGCAGTACTTC.

V gene TRBV7-9 combines with J gene TRBJ1-1, with D maybe TRBD1 (5 bases). The CDR3 loop spans 14 amino acids. Between the trimmed V and J ends, which lost 5 bases and 0 bases, there was a span of 10 bases. Germline CDR1 reads SEHNR; CDR2 reads FQNEAQ (reference sequence). The CDR3 nucleotides are TGTGCCAGCAGCCGGGACCCCTTGAACACTGAAGCTTTCTTT. As protein: CASSRDPLNTEAFF.

This clonotype was recorded a few times. The chain carries TRBV5-6 and TRBJ2-1, with 10 bases fitting TRBD1. The CDR3 is 16 amino acids. V lost 4 bases to trimming and J lost 5 bases; unmatched junction nucleotides: 9. Germline lookup yields CDR1 SGHDT and CDR2 YYEEEE. The CDR3 DNA follows: TGTGCCAGCAGCCGTGCAGGGACAGGGGAGCACAATGAGCAGTTCTTC. Residues: CASSRAGTGEHNEQFF.

This clonotype came up a few times. This rearrangement joins TRBV28 to TRBJ2-1, with D possibly matching TRBD1 (6 bases). Looked up from germline, CDR1 is MDHEN and CDR2 is SYDVKM. Trimming shortened V by 5 bases and J by 5 bases, and 13 bases separated the two germline ends. This CDR3 region has 14 residues. The CDR3 coding sequence is TGTGCCAGCAGTCTACGGACAGAAGACAATGAGCAGTTCTTC. This sequence encodes CASSLRTEDNEQFF.

The chain carries TRBV6-5 and TRBJ1-2, with D perhaps TRBD1 (6 bases). Germline V gene data show CDR1 as MNHEY and CDR2 as SVGAGI. This CDR3 is 13 amino acids long. The ends were cut back, 5 bases at V and 6 bases at J, with 13 bases in the middle. CDR3 sequence: CASSVQGRDGYTF. The CDR3 DNA reads TGTGCCAGCAGTGTACAGGGAAGGGATGGCTACACCTTC.

The CDR3 sequence is CASSQASTAFNLNYGYTF. CDR3 nucleotides: TGTGCCAGCAGCCAAGCGAGCACAGCCTTTAATCTAAACTATGGCTACACCTTC. The gene calls are TRBV4-2 and TRBJ1-2; D gene uncertain. Trimming removed 1 base at V and 2 bases at J, with 20 bases between. Germline V gene sequence: CDR1 LGHNA, CDR2 YNFKEQ. The CDR3 runs 18 residues.

The rearrangement joins TRBV29-1 to TRBJ1-1; D gene ambiguous. V lost 1 base, J lost 11 bases, and 14 bases lay in between. This CDR3 has 12 amino acids. Germline values: CDR1 SQVTM, CDR2 ANQGSEA. The CDR3 region is CSVEGATGGAFF. DNA of the CDR3: TGCAGCGTTGAAGGTGCGACTGGAGGGGCTTTCTTT.